This TCR beta chain was found in a study of beta chain features in type 1 diabetes. Points from the study as a whole: There was no resolution here of whether HLA type influences TCRB rearrangement.

The whole isolated RNA underwent reverse transcription, so sequencing captured expressed TCRB transcripts. Some clones are missing from TCRdb's copy, which holds only in-frame ones; the method was immunoSEQ multiplex PCR. The repertoire holds some 330,000 clones, with approximately 11% as singletons. The germline V gene has CDR1 MNHEY and CDR2 SVGAGI. Trimming removed 8 bases at V and 0 bases at J, with 10 bases between. The CDR3 loop spans 13 amino acids. Concerning this clone: The target antigen is unknown.

The receptor was derived from a woman aged 25 to 45 in good health. V and J are TRBV6-5 and TRBJ1-1; D not resolved. The specimen sequenced was naive CD4+ T cells from blood. The CDR3 loop reads CASRWQVNTEAFF. The CDR3 bases are TGTGCCAGCCGGTGGCAGGTGAACACTGAAGCTTTCTTT.